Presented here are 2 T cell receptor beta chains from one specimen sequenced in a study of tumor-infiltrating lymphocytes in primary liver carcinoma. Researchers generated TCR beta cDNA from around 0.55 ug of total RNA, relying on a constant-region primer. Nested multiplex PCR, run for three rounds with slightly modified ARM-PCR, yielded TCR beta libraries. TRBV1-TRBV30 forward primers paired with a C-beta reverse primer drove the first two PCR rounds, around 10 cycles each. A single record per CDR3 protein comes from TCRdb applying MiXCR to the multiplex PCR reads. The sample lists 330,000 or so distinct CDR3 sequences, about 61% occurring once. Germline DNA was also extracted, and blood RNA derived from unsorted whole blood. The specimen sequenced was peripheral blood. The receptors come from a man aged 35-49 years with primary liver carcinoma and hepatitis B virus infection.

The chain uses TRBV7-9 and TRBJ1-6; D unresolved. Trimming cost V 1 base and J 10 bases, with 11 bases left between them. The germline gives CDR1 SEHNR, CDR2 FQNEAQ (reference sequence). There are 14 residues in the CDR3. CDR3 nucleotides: TGTGCCAGCAGCTTAGAGAGGGAGGTCTCACCCCTCCACTTT. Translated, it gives CASSLEREVSPLHF.

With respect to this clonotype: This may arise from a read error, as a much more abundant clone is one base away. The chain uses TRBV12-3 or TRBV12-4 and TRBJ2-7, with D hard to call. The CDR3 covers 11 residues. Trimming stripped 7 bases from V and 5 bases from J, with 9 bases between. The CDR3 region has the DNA TGTGCCAGCAATATAGTGGACGAGCAGTACTTC. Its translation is CASNIVDEQYF.